Listed below are T cell receptor beta chains from one sample, sequenced in a study of blood T cells in healthy people across ages. TCRdb itself ran the 5' RACE reads through MiXCR, one entry per CDR3 protein. The sample lists roughly 1,800,000 distinct CDR3 sequences; about 50% were seen once. Sequencing was done on a sample of blood. The receptor source for this set is a woman in her thirties or forties in good health. The CDR3 runs from the conserved cysteine through the conserved F or W. Each record gives: V gene, J gene, D gene, clone size, CDR3 DNA, CDR3 protein. D genes are given only for firm matches. Size is stated for part of the rows, as once, few or many counts, or as a class when the clone is expanded.

>TRBV18|TRBJ2-1|NA|once
TGTGCCAGCGGCCAGACTACTAGGTCCCAGTTCTTC
CASGQTTRSQFF
>TRBV20-1|TRBJ2-7|NA|NA
TGCAGTGCTAGTTCACAGGTACTCCAAGAGACCCGGTACTTC
CSASSQVLQETRYF
>TRBV21-1|TRBJ2-1|NA|NA
TGTGCCAGCAGCAAGGGACAGGGGGATTTCTACAATGAGCAGTTCTTC
CASSKGQGDFYNEQFF
>TRBV3-1|TRBJ1-2|TRBD1|NA
TGTGCCAGCAGCCAGGGCAGGGGGCAGGTCTATGGCTACACCTTC
CASSQGRGQVYGYTF
>TRBV5-1|TRBJ2-7|NA|NA
TGCGCCAGTGCACCCAACTCCTACGAGCAGTACTTC
CASAPNSYEQYF
>TRBV15|TRBJ2-7|NA|few
TGTGCCACCAGCAGAGCCAACCGGGAGCAGTACTTC
CATSRANREQYF
>TRBV18|TRBJ2-1|NA|NA
TGTGCCAGCTCACCACCGGTTAAGGAGAGCTCCTACAATGAGCAGTTCTTC
CASSPPVKESSYNEQFF
>TRBV7-3|TRBJ2-1|NA|NA
TGTGCCAGCAGCCTCCAGTCACAGGCGAATGAGCAGTTCTTC
CASSLQSQANEQFF
>TRBV12-3/TRBV12-4|TRBJ2-3|NA|NA
TGTGCCAGCAGTTTAGCAGCCTTCACTACCACAGATATGCAGTATTTT
CASSLAAFTTTDMQYF
>TRBV5-1|TRBJ2-1|NA|NA
TGCGCCAGCAGCGGAACAGGGGAGGCGTCCTACAATGAGCAGTTCTTC
CASSGTGEASYNEQFF
>TRBV6-5|TRBJ2-5|NA|NA
TGTGCCAGCAGCCGAACGTGGACCCAAGAGACCCAGTACTTC
CASSRTWTQETQYF
>TRBV7-2|TRBJ2-5|NA|NA
TGTGCCAGCAGCTTAGAACAGGGAATTAGGTCAGAGACCCAGTACTTC
CASSLEQGIRSETQYF
>TRBV5-1|TRBJ2-3|NA|NA
TGCGCCAGCAGCTTGGAGTCGAGCCTTAGCACAGATACGCAGTATTTT
CASSLESSLSTDTQYF
>TRBV28|TRBJ1-2|TRBD1|NA
TGTGCCAGCAGGAGGACAGGCCTCCCCTATGGCTACACCTTC
CASRRTGLPYGYTF
>TRBV6-2/TRBV6-3|TRBJ1-6|TRBD1|few
TGTGCCAGCAGTGCGAGGGACAGGGTGGATTCACCCCTCCACTTT
CASSARDRVDSPLHF
>TRBV21-1|TRBJ2-5|NA|NA
TGTGCCAGCAGCAAACCCGGAACCGGGACCGACCAAGAGACCCAGTACTTC
CASSKPGTGTDQETQYF